This entry concerns a single T cell receptor (beta chain). The specificity of this receptor is unknown. It has no much larger one-base neighbor in the sample; base qualities were not kept. This record belongs to a study of PD-L1 blockade in urothelial cancer (dated 2017 in TCRdb). With regard to the full study: Every patient began therapy in about 2014 and was given atezolizumab 1,200 mg intravenously every 3 weeks. Blood samples were analyzed at two time points: 3 weeks after treatment start (second dose) and 6 weeks after treatment start. The study was an exploratory multi-omic analysis of somatic, immune and clinical correlates of response to PD-L1 blockade with atezolizumab in urothelial cancer. Twenty-five of 29 patients were identified as males with urothelial cancer of bladder origin, and a prior smoking history was reported by 18 of 29 patients. Pretreatment blood TCR-seq was available for fewer than 30 patients, at least one posttreatment blood collection was obtained for 25 or so patients, and tumor TCR-seq was available for 25 or so patients. Durable clinical benefit was achieved by nine patients and was not achieved by 20 patients. Blood samples yielded a median of around 130,000 T cells and some 80,000 unique TCRs, with median clonality approximately 0.08. Durable clinical benefit was defined as progression-free survival longer than 6 months, and TCR features were also tested against progression-free and overall survival. In the same patients, pretreatment tumors underwent whole exome sequencing and RNA sequencing in addition to TCR sequencing. An ECOG performance status of 0 or 1 was recorded for the patients, and 0 to 3 prior chemotherapy regimens had been received by the patients. Pretreatment tumor samples, along with matched peripheral blood serially collected before and after atezolizumab treatment, were subjected to TCR sequencing.

Synthetic TCR analog templates were spiked into each PCR so that absolute template abundance could be estimated from read counts. The immunoSEQ assay used bias-controlled V and J gene primers to amplify TCRbeta CDR3 regions from genomic DNA. Rearranged TCRbeta segments were sequenced at approximately 20X coverage. The study's own analysis went as follows. Sequencing errors were corrected by clustering, and CDR3s were annotated against IMGT so that V, D and J genes could be assigned. Only productive TCRbeta rearrangements were used in downstream analyses, excluding out-of-frame or stop-codon sequences. Clonality was computed as one minus Shannon entropy normalized by the log of the number of unique productive sequences. Clones differing between time points or between blood and tumor were identified by Fisher's exact test with Benjamini-Hochberg correction at adjusted p below 0.01. As stored in TCRdb, this immuneACCESS dataset retains in-frame rearrangements with V and J assigned. A fraction of the clones does not appear; measured against another copy, unresolved V genes explain less than half of the discrepancy, and the remainder lacks a known reason. Clonal size and the V and J genes are those of that table, whereas D and trimming came from the DNA. Across this sample there are some 52,000 clones, with roughly 75% seen only once. Of the sample, 3.5% to 4.5% falls within the top ten clones.

Overall study results and their limits: Because of the small sample size (n ≈ 27) and the many exploratory analyses performed, the results are intended to be regarded as hypothesis-generating. Improved progression-free and overall survival was associated with having pretreatment peripheral blood TCR clonality below the median. Patients with durable benefit showed greater expansion of tumor-associated TCR clones in peripheral blood 3 weeks after starting treatment (n ≈ 21, p = 0.022).

The time point label here, explained by the study, means: pretreatment peripheral blood. The cohort comprised fewer than 35 patients with locally advanced or metastatic urothelial carcinoma treated at Memorial Sloan Kettering on a trial protocol. Peripheral blood mononuclear cells were collected pretreatment and during treatment, with between 1 and 8 total time points per patient. The Qiagen DNeasy Blood extraction kit was used to purify genomic DNA from total PBMCs and tumor samples. Collected pretreatment and during treatment, PBMCs were isolated and stored as previously described. This TCR was recovered from an older man with urothelial cancer. Sequenced material: PBMCs, taken around atezolizumab (anti-PD-L1) treatment.

The bases are TGCGCCAGCAGCCGCTTGGGACAGGGAGTCACCGGGGAGCTGTTTTTT. Its translation reads: CASSRLGQGVTGELFF. This chain joins TRBV5-1 to TRBJ2-2, with TRBD1 identical over 9 junction bases. For this chain, trimming is 4 bases at the V end and 4 bases at the J end, and the number of junction bases without a gene match is 8. CDR1 and CDR2 are drawn from the germline V gene: SGHRS, YFSETQ. The CDR3 goes from the cysteine to the phenylalanine over 16 residues. Here the CDR3 DNA is all that survives: 48 bases in frame from base 1.